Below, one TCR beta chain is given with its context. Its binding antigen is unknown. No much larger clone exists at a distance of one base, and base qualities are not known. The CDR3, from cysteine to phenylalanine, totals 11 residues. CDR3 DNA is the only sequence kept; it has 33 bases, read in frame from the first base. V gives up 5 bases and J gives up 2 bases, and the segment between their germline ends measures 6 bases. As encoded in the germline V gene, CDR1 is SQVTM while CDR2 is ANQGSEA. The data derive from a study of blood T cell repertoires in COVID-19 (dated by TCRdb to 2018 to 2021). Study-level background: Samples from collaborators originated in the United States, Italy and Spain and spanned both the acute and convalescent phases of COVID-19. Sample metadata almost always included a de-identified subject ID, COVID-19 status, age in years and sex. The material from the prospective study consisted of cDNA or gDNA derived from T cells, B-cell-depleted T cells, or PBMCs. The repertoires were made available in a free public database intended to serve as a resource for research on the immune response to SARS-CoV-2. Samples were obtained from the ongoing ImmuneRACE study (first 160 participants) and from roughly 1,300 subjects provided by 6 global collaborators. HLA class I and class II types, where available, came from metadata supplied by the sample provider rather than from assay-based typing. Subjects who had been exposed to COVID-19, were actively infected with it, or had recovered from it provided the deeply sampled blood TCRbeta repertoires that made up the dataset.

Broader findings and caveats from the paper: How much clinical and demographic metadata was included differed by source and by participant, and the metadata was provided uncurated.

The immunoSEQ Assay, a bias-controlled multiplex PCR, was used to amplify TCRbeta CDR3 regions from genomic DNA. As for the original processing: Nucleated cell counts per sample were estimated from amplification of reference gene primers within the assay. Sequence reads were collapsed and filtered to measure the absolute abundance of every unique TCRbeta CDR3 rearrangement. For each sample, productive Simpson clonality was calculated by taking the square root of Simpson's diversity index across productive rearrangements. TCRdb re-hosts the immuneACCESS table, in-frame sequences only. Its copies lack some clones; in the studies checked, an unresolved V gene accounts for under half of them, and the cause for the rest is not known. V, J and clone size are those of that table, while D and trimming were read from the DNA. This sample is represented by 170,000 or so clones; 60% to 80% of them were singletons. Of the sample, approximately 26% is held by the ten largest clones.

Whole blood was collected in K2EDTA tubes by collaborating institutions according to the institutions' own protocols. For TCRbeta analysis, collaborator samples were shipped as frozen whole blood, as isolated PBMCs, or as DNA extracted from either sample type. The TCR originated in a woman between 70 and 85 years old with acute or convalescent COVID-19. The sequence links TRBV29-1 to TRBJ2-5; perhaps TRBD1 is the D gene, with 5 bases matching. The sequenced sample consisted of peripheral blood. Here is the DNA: TGCAGCGTTAGGGGACAAGAGACCCAGTACTTC. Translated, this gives CSVRGQETQYF.